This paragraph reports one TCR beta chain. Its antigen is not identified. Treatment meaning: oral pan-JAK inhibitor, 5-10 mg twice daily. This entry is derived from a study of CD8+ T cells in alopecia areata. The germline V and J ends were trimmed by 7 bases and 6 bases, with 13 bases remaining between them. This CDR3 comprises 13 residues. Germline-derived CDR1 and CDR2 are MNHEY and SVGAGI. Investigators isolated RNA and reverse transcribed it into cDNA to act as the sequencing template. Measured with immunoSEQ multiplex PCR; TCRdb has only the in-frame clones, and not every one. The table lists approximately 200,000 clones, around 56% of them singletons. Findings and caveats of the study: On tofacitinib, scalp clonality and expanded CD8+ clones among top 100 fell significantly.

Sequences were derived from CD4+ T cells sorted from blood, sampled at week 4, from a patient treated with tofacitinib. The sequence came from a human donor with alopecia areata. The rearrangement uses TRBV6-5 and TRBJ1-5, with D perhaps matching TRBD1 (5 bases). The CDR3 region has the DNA TGTGCCAGCATCCCCCGCGGGGGTCAGCCCCAGCATTTT. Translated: CASIPRGGQPQHF.